The present TCR beta chain was sequenced within a study of cytomegalovirus exposure and HLA in healthy donors. Background on the study: Genetic ancestry analysis placed 75% to 85% of the 350 to 500 donors that were genotyped in the Caucasian-associated cluster.

In the PCR, 60 Vbeta and 13 Jbeta primers were used. Here immunoSEQ multiplex PCR was the method, and the copy in TCRdb shows in-frame clones only, minus some. The sample has under 150,000 clones, approximately 77% seen once. The CDR3 contains 16 residues. Germline-derived CDR1 and CDR2 are MNHEY and SVGAGI. V lost 1 base and J lost 3; bases outside the gene matches: 9. The sequenced sample consisted of PBMCs. The sequence derives from a woman aged 40 to 50 in good health and CMV-seronegative. The chain combines TRBV6-5 with TRBJ2-7; 7 bases agree with TRBD1. The CDR3 DNA sequence: TGTGCCAGCAGTTACTTATCCGGGACAGCGAACTACGAGCAGTACTTC. Its translation is CASSYLSGTANYEQYF.